This TCR beta chain was sequenced in a study of blood T cell repertoires in COVID-19. About the study: There were acute and convalescent COVID-19 samples, and they came from the United States, Italy and Spain.

Participants spanned ages about 18 to 90 years and resided in about 25 US areas. V gave up 3 bases and J gave up 5 bases, with 5 bases separating them. The CDR3 totals 11 residues. CDR1 is LGHDT, CDR2 YNNKEL, per germline (reference sequence). This clone came up a few times. Per the authors' pipeline: How many nucleated cells were present was estimated from reference gene primer amplification. Clones were sequenced by immunoSEQ multiplex PCR, and TCRdb holds only the in-frame ones, with some missing. The V and J calls and the clone size are those of that table, but D and trimming were determined from the DNA. This sample carries around 450,000 clones, roughly 90% of them seen once, and the ten largest clones take around 0.64%.

The clonotype originates from a woman between 18 and 29 years old who had recovered from COVID-19. Material: PBMCs or T cells enriched from blood (not recorded which). The genes are TRBV3-1 (or the pseudogene TRBV3-2) and TRBJ2-7; D unresolved. The CDR3 sequence is CASSHADEQYF. The CDR3 nucleotides are TGTGCCAGCAGCCACGCAGACGAGCAGTACTTC.